Ten or more counts support the clone carrying this TCR beta chain. Its antigen remains unidentified. Template switching added a universal primer site; cDNA carried unique molecular identifiers. TCRdb processed the 5' RACE reads anew with MiXCR; each CDR3 protein has one entry. The repertoire consists of approximately 590,000 distinct CDR3 sequences, with around 9.6% occurring once and the leading ten covering under 3%. The source of the sample is a study of identical twins. Study-wide findings and caveats: Out-of-frame alpha sequences common to twins exhibited an excess of low generation probability. It was cross-sectional statistical analysis, not following the same donors, that the conclusions relied on. Memory repertoires showed no such pattern, whereas abundant cord blood beta clonotypes carried fewer insertions.

With 6 bases removed from V and 1 base from J, the gap between germline ends came to 14 bases. The CDR3 runs to 15 residues. The germline gives CDR1 MNHNS, CDR2 SASEGT. This same sample was also part of a study on yellow fever vaccine responses in identical twins.

V usage is TRBV6-1 and J usage is TRBJ2-3; possible D gene TRBD1, 5 bases. The sequencing input was PBMCs. This sequence was found in a woman between 18 and 29 years old in good health. DNA of the CDR3: TGTGCCAGCAGCAAGACAGTGGCAGGCACAGATACGCAGTATTTT. This sequence encodes CASSKTVAGTDTQYF.